A single T cell receptor beta chain is shown here with its context. TCRdb re-called the 5' RACE reads with MiXCR, one entry per CDR3 protein. The sample holds nearly 45,000 distinct CDR3 sequences, roughly 7% seen once. This record comes from a study of T cells after yellow fever vaccination. Germline V CDR1 and CDR2: LNHDA, SQIVND (reference sequence). The CDR3 has 15 residues. Trimming took 7 bases from V and 5 from J; bases not matched to a gene: 12. Study findings and constraints: Relatively few clonotypes were ones that appeared in both CD4 and CD8 compartments. Booster sampling recovered most clones from primary vaccination (approximately 97% CD4, approximately 90% CD8).

The chain is built from TRBV19 and TRBJ2-3; 7 bases are shared with TRBD2. The sequence derives from a man under 40 who received the YFV17D yellow fever vaccine. Sequencing used CD8+ T cells not binding an NS4B(214-222) dextramer, sorted from PBMCs, obtained 45 days after the yellow fever booster vaccination. The CDR3, as DNA: TGTGCCAGTAAAACCCAGCGGGGCCGCAGAGATACGCAGTATTTT. Translated: CASKTQRGRRDTQYF.